The 2 T cell receptor beta chains below come from one sample, sequenced in a study of blood T cell repertoires in COVID-19. Here immunoSEQ multiplex PCR was the method, and the copy in TCRdb shows in-frame clones only, minus some. Here the sample spans 450,000 to 500,000 clones, 75% to 90% being singletons. Sequencing was performed on PBMCs or T cells enriched from blood (not recorded which). The receptor source for this set is a woman aged 18-29 years who had recovered from COVID-19.

This chain uses TRBV30 with TRBJ2-1, with D maybe TRBD2 (7 bases). The CDR3 is 19 amino acids. Germline values: CDR1 GTSNPN, CDR2 SVGIG (reference sequence). Trimming left V 0 bases short and J 7 bases short, with 28 bases between. The CDR3 spells CAWSVDSASRGAVTNEQFF. The CDR3 DNA follows: TGTGCCTGGAGTGTTGACTCGGCGTCTCGGGGGGCCGTCACTAATGAGCAGTTCTTC.

Comment on this clone: Distinct nucleotide sequences in the sample also encode this CDR3. In DNA, the CDR3 is TGTGCCAGCAGCCGGACAGTGAACACTGAAGCTTTCTTT. Its protein product is CASSRTVNTEAFF. The J gene is TRBJ1-1, the V gene TRBV2; tentatively, D is TRBD1 (6 bases). The ends were cut back, 6 bases at V and 0 bases at J, with 8 bases in the middle. This CDR3 is built from 13 residues. The germline V gene has CDR1 SNHLY and CDR2 FYNNEI.